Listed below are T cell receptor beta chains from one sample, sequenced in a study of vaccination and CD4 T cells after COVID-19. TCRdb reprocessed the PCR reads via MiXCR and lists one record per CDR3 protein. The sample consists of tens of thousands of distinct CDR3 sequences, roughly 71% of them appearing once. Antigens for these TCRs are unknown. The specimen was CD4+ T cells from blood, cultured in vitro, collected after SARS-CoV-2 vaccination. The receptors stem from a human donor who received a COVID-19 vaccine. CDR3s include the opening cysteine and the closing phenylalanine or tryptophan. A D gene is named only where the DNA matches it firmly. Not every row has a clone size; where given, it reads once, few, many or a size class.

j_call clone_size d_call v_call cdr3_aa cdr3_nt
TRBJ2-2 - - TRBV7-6 CASSLRGSGTGELFF TGTGCCAGCAGCTTACGGGGGTCAGGCACCGGGGAGCTGTTTTTT
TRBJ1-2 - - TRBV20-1 CSAREGARLGGYTF TGCAGTGCTAGAGAAGGAGCCAGGTTGGGCGGCTACACCTTC
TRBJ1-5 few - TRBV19 CASSIYRREQPQHF TGTGCCAGTAGTATATACAGGCGGGAACAGCCCCAGCATTTT
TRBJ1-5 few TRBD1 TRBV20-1 CSASTGTGRNQPQHF TGCAGTGCTTCGACCGGGACAGGACGCAATCAGCCCCAGCATTTT
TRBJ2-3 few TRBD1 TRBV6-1 CASRTTDRGNSDTQYF TGTGCCAGCCGGACGACGGACAGGGGTAACTCCGATACGCAGTATTTT
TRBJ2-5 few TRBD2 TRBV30 CAWSPPRRASGNQETQYF TGTGCCTGGAGTCCCCCAAGGCGGGCTAGCGGAAATCAAGAGACCCAGTACTTC
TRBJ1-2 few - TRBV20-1 CSAMFPRGGISYGYTF TGCAGTGCTATGTTTCCCCGAGGGGGTATTAGCTATGGCTACACCTTC
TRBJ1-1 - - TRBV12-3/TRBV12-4 CASSLGDGGGTEAFF TGTGCCAGCAGTTTAGGGGATGGAGGAGGCACTGAAGCTTTCTTT
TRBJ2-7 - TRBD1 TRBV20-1 CSAPGTDYEQYF TGCAGTGCTCCCGGGACAGACTACGAGCAGTACTTC
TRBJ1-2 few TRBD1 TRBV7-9 CASSPSGQERIYGYTF TGTGCCAGCAGCCCATCAGGACAGGAGAGAATCTATGGCTACACCTTC
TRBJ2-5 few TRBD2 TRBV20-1 CSASPLLAGDYQETQYF TGCAGTGCTAGCCCCCTCCTGGCGGGGGATTACCAAGAGACCCAGTACTTC
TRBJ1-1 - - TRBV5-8 CASSLEGTYTEAFF TGTGCCAGCAGCCTGGAGGGGACGTACACTGAAGCTTTCTTT
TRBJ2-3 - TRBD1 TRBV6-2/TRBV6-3 CASSASGTGATDTQYF TGTGCCAGCAGTGCCTCCGGGACAGGGGCCACAGATACGCAGTATTTT
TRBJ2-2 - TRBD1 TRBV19 CASSPPDRMNTGELFF TGTGCCAGTAGTCCCCCGGACAGGATGAACACCGGGGAGCTGTTTTTT
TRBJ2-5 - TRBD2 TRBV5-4 CASSPGLFGEETQYF TGTGCCAGCAGCCCGGGACTATTTGGAGAAGAGACCCAGTACTTC
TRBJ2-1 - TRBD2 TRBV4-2 CASSQDGPGLAGGVGHEQFF TGTGCCAGCAGCCAAGATGGGCCCGGACTAGCGGGGGGGGTGGGGCATGAGCAGTTCTTC
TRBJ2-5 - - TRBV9 CASSSSLGAQAGQTQYF TGTGCCAGCAGCTCCTCCCTTGGGGCCCAAGCCGGGCAGACCCAGTACTTC
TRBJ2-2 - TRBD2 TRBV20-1 CSAQTSGGAEFGELFF TGCAGTGCCCAGACTAGCGGGGGGGCCGAGTTCGGGGAGCTGTTTTTT
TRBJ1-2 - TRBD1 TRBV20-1 CSARRQGDIYGYTF TGCAGTGCTAGGAGACAGGGGGATATCTATGGCTACACCTTC
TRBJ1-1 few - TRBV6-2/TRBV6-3 CASSYSGEVNTEAFF TGTGCCAGCAGTTACTCAGGTGAGGTGAACACTGAAGCTTTCTTT
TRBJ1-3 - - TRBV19 CASQQGGTIYF TGTGCCAGCCAGCAGGGAGGCACCATATATTTT
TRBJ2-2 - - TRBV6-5 CASSYSQGATGELFF TGTGCCAGCAGTTACTCACAGGGAGCCACCGGGGAGCTGTTTTTT
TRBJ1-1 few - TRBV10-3 CAISDSYLGNTEAFF TGTGCCATCAGCGACTCTTATCTCGGTAACACTGAAGCTTTCTTT
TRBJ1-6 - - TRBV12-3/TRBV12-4 CASSLTGRQSPLHF TGTGCCAGCAGTTTAACAGGGAGGCAGTCACCCCTCCACTTT
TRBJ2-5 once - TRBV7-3 CASSAFGDQETQYF TGTGCCAGCAGTGCCTTCGGGGACCAAGAGACCCAGTACTTC
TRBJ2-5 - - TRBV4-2 CASSQVFGTEQETQYF TGTGCCAGCAGCCAAGTTTTCGGCACAGAACAAGAGACCCAGTACTTC
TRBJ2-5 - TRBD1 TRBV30 CAWTGQQETQYF TGTGCCTGGACGGGACAGCAAGAGACCCAGTACTTC
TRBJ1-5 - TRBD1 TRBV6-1 CASSGDSSNQPQHF TGTGCCAGCAGCGGGGACAGTAGCAATCAGCCCCAGCATTTT
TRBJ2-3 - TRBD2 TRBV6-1 CASRRDSGASTDTQYF TGTGCCAGCAGACGAGACAGCGGGGCGAGCACAGATACGCAGTATTTT
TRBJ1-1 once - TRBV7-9 CASSLEDGGLRTFF TGTGCCAGCAGCTTAGAGGATGGGGGCTTGAGAACTTTCTTT
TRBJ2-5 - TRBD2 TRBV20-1 CSAPAGGRETQYF TGCAGTGCCCCAGCGGGGGGGCGGGAGACCCAGTACTTC
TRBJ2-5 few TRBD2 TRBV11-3 CASSPTSGGPVTPETQYF TGTGCCAGCAGCCCGACTAGCGGGGGGCCAGTAACCCCAGAGACCCAGTACTTC
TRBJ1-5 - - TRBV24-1 CATSDQLQPQHF TGTGCCACCAGTGATCAGCTTCAACCCCAGCATTTT
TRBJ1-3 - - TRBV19 CASSIGTISGNTIYF TGTGCCAGTAGTATCGGGACTATCTCTGGAAACACCATATATTTT
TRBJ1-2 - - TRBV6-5 CASSLTASNYGYTF TGTGCCAGCAGTTTGACAGCGTCTAACTATGGCTACACCTTC
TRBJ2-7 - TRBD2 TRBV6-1 CASSPTSGGASEQYF TGTGCCAGCAGCCCTACCAGCGGGGGGGCGAGCGAGCAGTACTTC
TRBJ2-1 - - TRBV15 CATSTGFSQFF TGTGCCACCAGCACCGGATTTAGCCAGTTCTTC
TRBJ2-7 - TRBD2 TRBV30 CAWGLAGGQYEQYF TGTGCCTGGGGACTAGCGGGGGGGCAATACGAGCAGTACTTC
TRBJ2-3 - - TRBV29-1 CSVGGGGRTQYF TGCAGCGTTGGGGGTGGAGGGCGTACGCAGTATTTT
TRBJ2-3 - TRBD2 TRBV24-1 CATSYQPAGGGLDTQYF TGTGCCACCAGTTACCAACCAGCGGGGGGAGGGCTAGATACGCAGTATTTT
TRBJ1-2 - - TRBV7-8 CASSSDRIYGYTF TGTGCCAGCAGCTCTGACAGGATTTATGGCTACACCTTC
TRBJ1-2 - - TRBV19 CASSIIGGRGYGYTF TGTGCCAGTAGTATTATCGGGGGCAGGGGCTATGGCTACACCTTC
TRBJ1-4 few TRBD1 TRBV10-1 CASSESTGTWCLFF TGCGCCAGCAGTGAGTCGACAGGGACCTGGTGCCTGTTTTTT
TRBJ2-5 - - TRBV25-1 CASSEWQGPQETQYF TGTGCCAGCAGTGAATGGCAGGGTCCTCAAGAGACCCAGTACTTC
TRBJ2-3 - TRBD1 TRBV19 CASSTRQGDGTDTQYF TGTGCCAGTAGTACCCGACAGGGTGACGGCACAGATACGCAGTATTTT
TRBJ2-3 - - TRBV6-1 CASSGLQGVADTQYF TGTGCCAGCAGTGGACTACAGGGAGTCGCAGATACGCAGTATTTT
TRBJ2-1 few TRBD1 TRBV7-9 CASSHTGTGIYNEQFF TGTGCCAGCAGTCATACCGGGACAGGCATATACAATGAGCAGTTCTTC
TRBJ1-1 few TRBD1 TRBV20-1 CSVRDRNTEAFF TGCAGTGTCCGGGACAGGAACACTGAAGCTTTCTTT
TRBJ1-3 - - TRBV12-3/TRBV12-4 CASTGSGNTIYF TGTGCCAGCACAGGCTCTGGAAACACCATATATTTT
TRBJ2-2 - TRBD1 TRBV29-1 CSANKPTGWGTGELFF TGCAGCGCCAACAAGCCGACAGGGTGGGGGACCGGGGAGCTGTTTTTT